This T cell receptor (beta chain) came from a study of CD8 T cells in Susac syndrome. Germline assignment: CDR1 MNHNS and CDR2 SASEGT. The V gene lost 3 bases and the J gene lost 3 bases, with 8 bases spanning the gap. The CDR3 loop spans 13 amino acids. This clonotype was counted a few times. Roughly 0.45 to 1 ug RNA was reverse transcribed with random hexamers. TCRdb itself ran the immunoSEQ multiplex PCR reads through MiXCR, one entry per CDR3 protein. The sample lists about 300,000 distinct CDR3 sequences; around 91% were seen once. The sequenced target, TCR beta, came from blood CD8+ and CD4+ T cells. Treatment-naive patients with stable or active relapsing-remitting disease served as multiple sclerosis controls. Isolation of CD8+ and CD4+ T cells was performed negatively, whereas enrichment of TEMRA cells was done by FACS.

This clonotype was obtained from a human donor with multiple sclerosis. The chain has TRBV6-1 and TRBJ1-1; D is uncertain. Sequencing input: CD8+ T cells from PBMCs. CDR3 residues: CASSEQIHTEAFF. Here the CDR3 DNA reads TGTGCCAGCAGTGAGCAGATTCACACTGAAGCTTTCTTT.